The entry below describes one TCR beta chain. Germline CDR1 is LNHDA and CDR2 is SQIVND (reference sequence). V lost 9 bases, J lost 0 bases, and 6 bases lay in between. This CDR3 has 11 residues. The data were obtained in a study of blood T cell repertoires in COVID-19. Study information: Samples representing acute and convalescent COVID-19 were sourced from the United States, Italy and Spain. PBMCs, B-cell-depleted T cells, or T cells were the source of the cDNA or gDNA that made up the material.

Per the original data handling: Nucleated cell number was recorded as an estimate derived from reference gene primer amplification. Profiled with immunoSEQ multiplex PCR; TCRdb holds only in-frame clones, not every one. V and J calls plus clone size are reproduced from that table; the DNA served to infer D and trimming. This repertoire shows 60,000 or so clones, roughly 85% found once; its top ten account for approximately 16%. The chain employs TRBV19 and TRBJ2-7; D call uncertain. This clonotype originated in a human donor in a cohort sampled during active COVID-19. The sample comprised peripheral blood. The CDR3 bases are TGTGCCAGCGGTGACTCCTACGAGCAGTACTTC. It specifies CASGDSYEQYF.